This TCR beta chain was recorded in a study of T cell clonotyping in hematopoietic cell transplantation (dated by TCRdb to 2020 to 2022). Concerning the study at large: Recipient samples taken before transplant were collected after cytoreduction. Recruitment of patients ran from 2015 to early 2017, and follow-up continued until late 2020 or until death. In the study, around 140 blood samples were gathered from approximately 33 consecutive transplant recipients and their related donors.

Sample time point, as interpreted from the label and publication: recipient sample about 28 days before transplant, after cytoreduction. Blood from recipients was drawn roughly 28 days before transplant, then again at days 30, 100 and 180 after transplant. Nuclei Lysis Solution was used to extract genomic DNA from fresh or cryopreserved unfractionated peripheral blood mononuclear cells. With the immunoSEQ assay, which is a bias-controlled multiplex PCR relying on V- and J-specific primers, TCR beta CDR3 regions were amplified from genomic DNA. A proprietary barcode and Illumina adapter sequences were added to the CDR3 amplicons in a second PCR step. An Illumina MiSeq instrument was used for sequencing of the CDR3 libraries. The authors processed their data as follows. immunoSEQ Analyzer 3.0 was used for export and quality control, with R Bioconductor and Immunarch used for downstream analyses. Only productive rearrangements within the normalized downsampled data set were used in the calculation of repertoire metrics. Clonotypes larger than 5 templates in the normalized cohort were defined as pathologically expanded. The Inverse Simpson Index served as the measure of repertoire diversity. CMV-specificity analyses were carried out on the non-normalized data set to capture all clonotypes. TCRdb provides this immuneACCESS table in a form limited to in-frame rearrangements. Some clones are lacking; in checked studies, under half of them reflect an unresolved V gene, and why the rest are absent is not known. Clonal size and the V and J genes are those of that table, whereas D and trimming came from the DNA. Across this sample there are 30,000 or so clones, with about three quarters seen only once. The leading ten clones occupy 6.8% of the sample.

According to the germline V gene (reference sequence), CDR1 reads GTSNPN and CDR2 reads SVGIG. The CDR3 runs 14 residues from the cysteine to the phenylalanine. Solely the CDR3 DNA is kept, with 42 bases framed from the first base. V sheds 5 bases and J sheds 5 bases, leaving 18 bases between their ends. As for this clone: No antigen is known for it. It has no much larger one-base neighbor in the sample; base qualities were not kept.

What the authors observed across the whole study: The sample size was limited and the cells went unsorted, which meant the CD4 and CD8 repertoire contributions could not be told apart. Recipient repertoires showed only a small fraction of overlap with donor repertoires, and over 95% appeared de novo at the given depth. Donor and pretransplant recipient Inverse Simpson Index values predicted broader posttransplant TCR repertoire diversity. After transplant, TCR diversity in recipients dropped, and pathologically expanded clonotypes increased progressively from day 30 to day 180.

The receptor was isolated from a woman younger than 45 with chronic myeloid leukemia. Some clones in this sample may be carry-over from other donors' samples. The specimen comprised peripheral blood mononuclear cells, sampled before stem cell transplant. Recombination joined TRBV30 with TRBJ1-1; TRBD1 is a possible D gene, resting on 6 matching bases. DNA sequence: TGTGCCTGGGTGACCAAACAGGGTTGGACTGAAGCTTTCTTT. This is translated as CAWVTKQGWTEAFF.